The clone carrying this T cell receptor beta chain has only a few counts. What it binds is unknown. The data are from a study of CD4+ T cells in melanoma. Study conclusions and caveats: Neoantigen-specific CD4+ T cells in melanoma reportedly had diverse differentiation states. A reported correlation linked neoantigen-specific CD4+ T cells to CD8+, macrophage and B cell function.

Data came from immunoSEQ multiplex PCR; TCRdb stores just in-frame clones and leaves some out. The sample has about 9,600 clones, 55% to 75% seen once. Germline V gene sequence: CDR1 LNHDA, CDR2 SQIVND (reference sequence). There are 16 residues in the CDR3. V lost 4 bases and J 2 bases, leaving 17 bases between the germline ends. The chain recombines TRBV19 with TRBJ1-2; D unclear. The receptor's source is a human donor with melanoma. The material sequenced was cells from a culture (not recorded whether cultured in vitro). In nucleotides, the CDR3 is TGTGCCAGTAGTAGGACTGGACTCTATACAAACTATGGCTACACCTTC. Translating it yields CASSRTGLYTNYGYTF.